This T cell receptor (beta chain) was recovered during a study of Ad26.COV2.S vaccination and SARS-CoV-2 variants. The overall study: Participants got Ad26.COV2.S intramuscularly, once or twice 56 days apart.

The method was immunoSEQ multiplex PCR; TCRdb's version includes in-frame clones alone and lacks a portion of them. Of hundreds of thousands of clones listed, around nine tenths are singletons. Deletions cut 1 base from V and 8 bases from J, with 6 bases between. This CDR3 is built from 12 residues. Regarding treatment: roughly 19 received Ad26.COV2.S at low or high dose, single or two shots; several received placebo; per-sample allocation not given. Collection of the samples took place on day 63 after the first injection of vaccine or placebo. This rearrangement joins TRBV12-3 or TRBV12-4 to TRBJ2-1; D ambiguous. The receptor was derived from a person aged 18-65 years who received the Ad26.COV2.S COVID-19 vaccine or a placebo. The specimen comprised peripheral blood, sampled in a trial of Ad26.COV2.S vaccine versus placebo. DNA of the CDR3: TGTGCCAGCAGTTTAGGAAGAGATGAGCAGTTCTTC. Amino acid sequence: CASSLGRDEQFF.